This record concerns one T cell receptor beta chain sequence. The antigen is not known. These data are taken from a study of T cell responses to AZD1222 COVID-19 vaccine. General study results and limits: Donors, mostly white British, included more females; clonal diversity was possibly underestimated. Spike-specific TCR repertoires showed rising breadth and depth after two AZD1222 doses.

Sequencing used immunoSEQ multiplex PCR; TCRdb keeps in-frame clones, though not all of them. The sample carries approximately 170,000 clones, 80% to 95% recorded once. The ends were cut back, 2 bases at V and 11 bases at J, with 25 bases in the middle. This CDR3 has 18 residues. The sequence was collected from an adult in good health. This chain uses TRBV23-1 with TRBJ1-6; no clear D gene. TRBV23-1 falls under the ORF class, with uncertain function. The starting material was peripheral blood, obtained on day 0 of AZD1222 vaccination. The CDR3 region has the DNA TGCGCCAGCAGTCAAGGACCCGGCCCAGGAACGATCGGGGCACCCCTCCACTTT. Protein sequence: CASSQGPGPGTIGAPLHF.